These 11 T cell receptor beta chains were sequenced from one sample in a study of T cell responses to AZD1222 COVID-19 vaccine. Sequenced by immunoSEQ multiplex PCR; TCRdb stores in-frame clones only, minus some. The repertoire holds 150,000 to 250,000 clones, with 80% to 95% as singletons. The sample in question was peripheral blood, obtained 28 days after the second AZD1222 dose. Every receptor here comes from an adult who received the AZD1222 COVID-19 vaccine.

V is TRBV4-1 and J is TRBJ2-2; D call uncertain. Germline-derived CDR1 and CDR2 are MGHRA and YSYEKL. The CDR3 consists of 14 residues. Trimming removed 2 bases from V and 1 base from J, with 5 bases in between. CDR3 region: CASSQWGNTGELFF. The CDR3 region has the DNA TGCGCCAGCAGCCAATGGGGGAACACCGGGGAGCTGTTTTTT.

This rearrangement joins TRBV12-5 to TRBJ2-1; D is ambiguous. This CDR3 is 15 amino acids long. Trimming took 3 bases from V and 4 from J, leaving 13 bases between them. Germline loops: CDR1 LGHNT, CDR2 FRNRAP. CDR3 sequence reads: CASGFGPGGYNEQFF. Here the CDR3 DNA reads TGTGCTAGTGGTTTTGGGCCGGGCGGATACAATGAGCAGTTCTTC.

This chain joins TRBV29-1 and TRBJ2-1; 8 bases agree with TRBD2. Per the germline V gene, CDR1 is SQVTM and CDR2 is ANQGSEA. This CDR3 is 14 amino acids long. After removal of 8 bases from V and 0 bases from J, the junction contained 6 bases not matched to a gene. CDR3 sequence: CSTIAGTSYNEQFF. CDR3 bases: TGCAGCACCATAGCGGGGACCTCCTACAATGAGCAGTTCTTC.

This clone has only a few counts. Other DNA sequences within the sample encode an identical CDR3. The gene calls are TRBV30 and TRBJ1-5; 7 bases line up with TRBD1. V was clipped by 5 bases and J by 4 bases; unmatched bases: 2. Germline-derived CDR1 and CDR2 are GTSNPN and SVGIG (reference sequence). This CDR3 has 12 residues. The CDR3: CAWSQGNQPQHF. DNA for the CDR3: TGTGCCTGGTCACAGGGGAATCAGCCCCAGCATTTT.

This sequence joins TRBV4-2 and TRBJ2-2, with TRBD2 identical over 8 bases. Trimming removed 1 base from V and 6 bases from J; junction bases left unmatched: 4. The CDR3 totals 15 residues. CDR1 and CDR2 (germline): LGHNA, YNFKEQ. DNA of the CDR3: TGTGCCAGCAGCCAAGTGGGGACTAGGGCCGGGGAGCTGTTTTTT. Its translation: CASSQVGTRAGELFF.

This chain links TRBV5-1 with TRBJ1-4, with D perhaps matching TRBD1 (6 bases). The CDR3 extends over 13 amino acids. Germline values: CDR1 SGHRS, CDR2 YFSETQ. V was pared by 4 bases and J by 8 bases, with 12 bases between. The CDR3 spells CASSTTGKEKLFF. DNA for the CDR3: TGCGCCAGCAGCACCACAGGGAAGGAAAAACTGTTTTTT.

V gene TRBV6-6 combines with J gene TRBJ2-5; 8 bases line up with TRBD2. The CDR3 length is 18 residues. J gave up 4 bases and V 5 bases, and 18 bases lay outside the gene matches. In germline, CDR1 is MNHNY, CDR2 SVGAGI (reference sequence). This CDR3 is CASSPPRELAVGGETQYF. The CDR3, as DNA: TGTGCCAGCAGTCCCCCCCGGGAACTAGCGGTGGGGGGAGAGACCCAGTACTTC.

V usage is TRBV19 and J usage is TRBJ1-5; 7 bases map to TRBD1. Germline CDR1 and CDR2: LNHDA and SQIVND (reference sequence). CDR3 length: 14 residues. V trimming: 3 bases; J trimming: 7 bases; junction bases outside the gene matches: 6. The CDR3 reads CASSMDRFLQPQHF. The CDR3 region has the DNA TGTGCCAGTAGTATGGACAGGTTCTTGCAGCCCCAGCATTTT.

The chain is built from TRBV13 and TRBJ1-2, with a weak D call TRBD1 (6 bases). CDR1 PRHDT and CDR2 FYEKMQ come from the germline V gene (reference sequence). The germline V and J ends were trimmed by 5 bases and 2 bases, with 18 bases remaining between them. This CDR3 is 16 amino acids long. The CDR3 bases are TGTGCCAGCAGCCTACCGCCGGACAGACTCAACTATGGCTACACCTTC. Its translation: CASSLPPDRLNYGYTF.

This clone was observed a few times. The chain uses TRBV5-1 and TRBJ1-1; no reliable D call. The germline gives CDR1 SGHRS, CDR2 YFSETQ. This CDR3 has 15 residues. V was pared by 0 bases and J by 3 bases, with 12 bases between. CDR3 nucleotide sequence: TGCGCCAGCAGCTTGGAGACGGGCCCTCACACTGAAGCTTTCTTT. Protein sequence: CASSLETGPHTEAFF.

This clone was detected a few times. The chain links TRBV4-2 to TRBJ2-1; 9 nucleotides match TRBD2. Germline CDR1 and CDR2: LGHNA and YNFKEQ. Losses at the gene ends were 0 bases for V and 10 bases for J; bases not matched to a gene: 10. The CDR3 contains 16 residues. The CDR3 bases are TGTGCCAGCAGCCAAGATCCCGGGACTAGCCGATGGGAGCAGTTCTTC. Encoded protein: CASSQDPGTSRWEQFF.